The clone carrying this TCR beta chain appeared a few times. Its target is not known. One end of the junction is discordant with germline, which a read error may explain. This sample's time point: pre-sensitization, week 0. Treatment in this sample: therapeutic diphenylcyclopropenone sensitization with weekly scalp DPC. Blood collection happened ahead of applying each patch test. This entry is derived from a study of human T cells and chemical hapten exposure. Study-level information: Sensitization involved placing 2% DPC onto a 2 cm by 2 cm region of upper inner arm skin. Each week of the approximately 25-week study, patients had diphenylcyclopropenone applied to the scalp.

Looked up from germline, CDR1 is SSHAT and CDR2 is FNYEAQ (reference sequence). The CDR3 consists of 15 residues. TCRdb independently ran MiXCR on the RACE reads; one entry per CDR3 protein. Here the sample spans some 330,000 distinct CDR3 sequences, approximately 5.8% being singletons. Regarding the study as a whole: No shift was seen in TCRs above 1 in 1000 frequency with DPC sensitization.

The gene calls are TRBV7-7 and TRBJ2-1; 10 bases agree with TRBD2. The sequencing used whole blood, collected in connection with sensitization to the hapten diphenylcyclopropenone (DPC). The clonotype was recovered from a woman in her late teens or twenties with alopecia areata. Some clones in this sample may be carry-over from other donors' samples. The CDR3 coding sequence is TGTGCTAGCAGCCTGGGGACTAGCGCGTACAATGAGCAGTTCTTC. Amino acids: CASSLGTSAYNEQFF.